The sample holds a few counts of the clone carrying this TCR beta chain. This sample is drawn from a study of blood T cell repertoires in COVID-19. The length of the CDR3 is 17 residues. Losses at the gene ends were 4 bases for V and 4 bases for J; bases not matched to a gene: 12. From germline, CDR1 is MDHEN and CDR2 SYDVKM. In the original analysis: Amplification of reference gene primers provided the estimated nucleated cell counts. Profiled with immunoSEQ multiplex PCR; TCRdb holds only in-frame clones, not every one. The V and J calls and clone size were taken over from that table, and D and trimming were inferred from the DNA. Among tens of thousands of clones listed, 70% to 90% were seen once.

This clonotype was sampled from a woman in her 70s in a cohort sampled during active COVID-19. The sequenced sample consisted of peripheral blood. This rearrangement joins TRBV28 to TRBJ1-3, with 8 positions matching TRBD1. Written as DNA, the CDR3 is TGTGCCAGCAGTTCAACCTCCGACAGGGGCAGAGGAAACACCATATATTTT. Translated: CASSSTSDRGRGNTIYF.